Below are 14 T cell receptor beta chains sequenced from a single sample in a study of T cell changes during pregnancy in multiple sclerosis (dated by TCRdb to between 2017 and 2020). Library generation was performed with the immunoSEQ multiplex PCR assay. TCRdb re-hosts the immuneACCESS table, in-frame sequences only. Its copies lack some clones; in the studies checked, an unresolved V gene accounts for under half of them, and the cause for the rest is not known. Present in this sample are roughly 57,000 clones, 90% to 95% of which were seen just once. The ten biggest clones cover about 2.6% of the sample. The source was CD8+ T cells from peripheral blood mononuclear cells, collected after pregnancy. The receptor set was obtained from a female donor with multiple sclerosis, enrolled in a pregnancy study.

This chain connects TRBV6-5 to TRBJ2-1; possibly TRBD1 for D (6 bases). The CDR3 loop spans 13 amino acids. Germline-derived CDR1 and CDR2 are MNHEY and SVGAGI. V lost 5 bases and J lost 4, with 9 bases in between. CDR3 bases: TGTGCCAGCAGTCGGACAGCTTACAATGAGCAGTTCTTC. Amino acid sequence: CASSRTAYNEQFF.

The rearrangement uses TRBV7-7 and TRBJ2-2, with 10 positions matching TRBD2. The CDR3 covers 16 residues. Germline V gene lookup returns CDR1 SSHAT and CDR2 FNYEAQ (reference sequence). After removal of 5 bases from V and 3 bases from J, the junction contained 6 bases not matched to a gene. CDR3 loop: CASSPSGSRYTGELFF. In nucleotides, the CDR3 is TGTGCCAGCAGCCCTAGCGGGAGTAGGTACACCGGGGAGCTGTTTTTT.

The chain employs TRBV7-3 and TRBJ2-7; 8 bases align to TRBD2. The length of the CDR3 is 13 residues. After removal of 3 bases from V and 3 bases from J, the junction contained 1 base not matched to a gene. Germline CDR1 SGHTA, CDR2 FQGTGA. CDR3 in DNA: TGTGCCAGCAGCTTGACTAGCGACTACGAGCAGTACTTC. Amino acids: CASSLTSDYEQYF.

The rearrangement uses TRBV27 and TRBJ2-1, with a weak D call TRBD2 (6 bases). CDR3 length: 14 residues. The germline V gene has CDR1 MNHEY and CDR2 SMNVEV (reference sequence). V was clipped by 4 bases and J by 4 bases, with 11 bases between them. The CDR3 sequence: CASSWGGHYNEQFF. In DNA, the CDR3 is TGTGCCAGCAGTTGGGGAGGACATTACAATGAGCAGTTCTTC.

Here the CDR3 DNA reads TGTGCCAGCAGGAGCGGACAGGGAGCAGATACGCAGTATTTT. Its protein product is CASRSGQGADTQYF. The chain is built from TRBV7-9 and TRBJ2-3, with 8 bases aligning to TRBD1. V lost 6 bases to trimming and J lost 4 bases; unmatched junction nucleotides: 6. CDR3 length: 14 residues. Germline loops: CDR1 SEHNR, CDR2 FQNEAQ (reference sequence).

This chain links TRBV5-1 with TRBJ2-1, with TRBD2 matching over 9 bases. J gave up 9 bases and V 2 bases, and 12 bases lay outside the gene matches. Germline assignment: CDR1 SGHRS and CDR2 YFSETQ. CDR3 length equals 16 residues. CDR3 in DNA: TGCGCCAGCAGCTTACCCGGAGTAGCGGGAGCCGGTGAGCAGTTCTTC. Encoded protein: CASSLPGVAGAGEQFF.

The chain joins TRBV27 to TRBJ1-1; maybe TRBD1 (5 bases). CDR1 and CDR2 (germline): MNHEY, SMNVEV (reference sequence). The CDR3 covers 13 residues. V lost 1 base, J lost 8 bases, and 11 bases lay in between. Written as DNA, the CDR3 is TGTGCCAGCAGTTTATACGCGGGACGGGAAGCTTTCTTT. This translates into CASSLYAGREAFF.

The rearrangement uses TRBV9 and TRBJ1-4; 7 bases fit TRBD1. The length of the CDR3 is 14 residues. Per the germline V gene, CDR1 is SGDLS and CDR2 is YYNGEE. V lost 0 bases and J lost 10; bases outside the gene matches: 6. In DNA form, the CDR3 reads TGTGCCAGCAGCGTAGGGGACAGAAGTTTAAAACTGTTTTTT. Protein sequence: CASSVGDRSLKLFF.

The chain joins TRBV21-1 to TRBJ2-7; TRBD2, the table's D call, was not compared with the DNA. TRBV21-1 is a recognized pseudogene. The CDR3 has 15 amino acids. The CDR3 DNA follows: TGTGCCAGCATCCTGCGAGCGGCTTTATCCTACGAGCAGTACTTC. Amino acids: CASILRAALSYEQYF.

V and J are TRBV7-6 and TRBJ2-7; 7 bases are a match to TRBD1. The length of the CDR3 is 14 residues. CDR1 and CDR2 from the germline V gene are SGHVS and FNYEAQ. V lost 4 bases, J lost 2 bases, and 5 bases stayed unmatched. CDR3 residues: CASSSQGLTYEQYF. The DNA for the CDR3 is TGTGCCAGCAGCTCACAGGGGTTGACCTACGAGCAGTACTTC.

The rearrangement uses TRBV27 and TRBJ2-7; 8 bases fit TRBD2. CDR1 and CDR2 from the germline V gene are MNHEY and SMNVEV (reference sequence). Trimming cost V 10 bases and J 2 bases; bases outside gene matches: 4. This CDR3 has 12 residues. In nucleotides, the CDR3 is TGTGCCACCATCGGGGGGGCCTACGAGCAGTACTTC. Translation gives CATIGGAYEQYF.

The chain employs TRBV6-5 and TRBJ1-1; 7 bases are a match to TRBD1. V was pared by 5 bases and J by 2 bases, with 5 bases of the junction left unmatched. The germline gives CDR1 MNHEY, CDR2 SVGAGI. There are 14 residues in the CDR3. For the CDR3, the DNA is TGTGCCAGCAGTCCTGGACAGGTAAACACTGAAGCTTTCTTT. This gives the protein CASSPGQVNTEAFF.

This chain uses TRBV28 with TRBJ2-7, with D tentatively TRBD2 (5 bases). CDR1 and CDR2 (germline): MDHEN, SYDVKM. V lost 3 bases and J 9 bases, leaving 18 bases between the germline ends. The CDR3 consists of 14 residues. The CDR3 DNA sequence: TGTGCCAGCAGTTTCCCGGGATTGGCCCTCGGGCAGTACTTC. Translation: CASSFPGLALGQYF. Using reference TRBV28 and TRBJ2-7 for the parts outside the CDR3, the full variable domain is DVKVTQSSRYLVKRTGEKVFLECVQDMDHENMFWYRQDPGLGLRLIYFSYDVKMKEKGDIPEGYSVSREKKERFSLILESASTNQTSMYLCASSFPGLALGQYFGPGTRLTVT.

The chain combines TRBV7-9 with TRBJ2-7, with a weak D call TRBD1 (5 bases). V was clipped by 6 bases and J by 0 bases, with 9 bases between them. The CDR3 is 13 amino acids. Germline V CDR1 and CDR2: SEHNR, FQNEAQ (reference sequence). The CDR3 region has the DNA TGTGCCAGCAGTGCAGGGTACTCCTACGAGCAGTACTTC. Its translation: CASSAGYSYEQYF.